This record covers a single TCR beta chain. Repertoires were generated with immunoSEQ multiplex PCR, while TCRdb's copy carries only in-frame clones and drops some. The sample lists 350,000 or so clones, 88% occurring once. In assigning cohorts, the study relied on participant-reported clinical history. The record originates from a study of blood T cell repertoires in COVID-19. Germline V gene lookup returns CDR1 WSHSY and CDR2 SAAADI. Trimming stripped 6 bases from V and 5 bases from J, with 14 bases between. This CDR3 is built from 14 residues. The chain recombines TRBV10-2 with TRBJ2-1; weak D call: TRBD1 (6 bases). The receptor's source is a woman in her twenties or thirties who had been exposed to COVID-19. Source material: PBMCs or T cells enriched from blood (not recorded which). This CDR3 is CASRDRQPNNEQFF. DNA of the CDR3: TGCGCCAGCAGAGACAGGCAACCTAACAATGAGCAGTTCTTC.